This T cell receptor (beta chain) was recorded in a study of T-cell reconstitution after alpha-beta-depleted transplantation in children (TCRdb year 2016). General notes on the study: T-cell immune reconstitution after TCRalphabeta/CD19-depleted allogeneic hematopoietic cell transplantation in children was quantitatively tracked in the study by means of TCR repertoire profiling. Overall results and qualifications from the work: In some patients, the high TCRbeta diversity seen at day 60 was put down to recipient T cells and intrathymic progenitors that had survived conditioning. Over subsequent months, a decline in hyperexpanded clone frequencies was noted, and after one year, T-cell counts and TCRbeta diversity were mostly ascribed to newly produced T cells. About two months after transplant, the apparently early recovery of alphabetaT-cell counts reportedly depended on just several hundred clones that had expanded rapidly and came from non-depleted graft cells.

The sample's treatment or condition label is to be understood as: allogeneic hematopoietic cell transplantation with graft depleted of TCRalphabeta T cells and CD19 B cells. The transplant recipients were children given TCRalphabeta/CD19-depleted allogeneic hematopoietic cell grafts. Library preparation employed PCR. The sequencer was an Illumina HiSeq 2500. TCR library preparation used molecular barcoding, with unique molecular identifiers applied to normalize quantification of the TCRbeta repertoire. TCRdb itself trimmed the public reads at Q25 with fastp, ran MiXCR and retained productive beta chains. Entries are consolidated by CDR3 protein sequence, retaining the most common genes and DNA. The sample profile shows 700,000 to 850,000 distinct CDR3 sequences; around 15% of them were found once. 5% of the sample is in the top ten clones. For this clonotype: This receptor's antigen is unknown. The sample holds no much larger clone one base away, and base qualities are not on file.

The CDR3 has 16 amino acids, counting the end cysteine and phenylalanine. The entry retains the CDR3 DNA only, 48 bases that are in frame from base 1. Trimming removed 6 bases from V and 0 bases from J; the gene matches leave 9 bases unexplained. The germline V gene sets CDR1 to WSHSY and CDR2 to SAAADI. The origin of this receptor is a male patient younger than 18 who had a stem cell transplant for acute lymphoblastic leukemia, so the T cells may come from the graft donor. The chain is made from TRBV10-2 and TRBJ1-1; 8 middle bases align to TRBD1. Sequencing was performed on PBMCs, mostly from graft donor cells, taken 360 days after TCRalphabeta/CD19-depleted stem cell transplant. The DNA sequence is TGCGCCAGCAGGGACAGGGTAATCTCCATGAACACTGAAGCTTTCTTT. Its amino acids are CASRDRVISMNTEAFF.